This T cell receptor beta chain was found in a study of Graves' ophthalmopathy and Graves' hyperthyroidism. V lost 5 bases, J lost 5 bases, and 11 bases stayed unmatched. Germline-derived CDR1 and CDR2 are SGHAT and FQNNGV. CDR3 size: 16 residues. The sequenced template was RNA, covering the TCR beta CDR3 region. The library came from an HTBI-primed first-round RT-PCR and a second-round multiplex PCR. TCRdb processed the multiplex PCR reads anew with MiXCR; each CDR3 protein has one entry. The table shows around 520,000 distinct CDR3 sequences, with about 40% occurring only once. Concerning this clonotype: This could be a read error, since a much larger clone is one nucleotide away.

The evidence that diagnosis relied on was clinical symptoms, serum thyroxine, TRAb, thyroid ultrasound and orbital computed tomography. Sequenced input: peripheral blood or thyroid tissue (not recorded which). The TCR originated in an adult man with Graves' hyperthyroidism. The chain combines TRBV11-2 with TRBJ2-5; 10 positions match TRBD2. CDR3 amino acids: CASSRDGTSDMETQYF. The CDR3 DNA reads as TGTGCCAGCAGCCGAGATGGGACTAGCGATATGGAGACCCAGTACTTC.